The 31 T cell receptor beta chains given below trace back to one sample, sequenced in a study of blood T cells in healthy people across ages. With a J-beta primer mix and a sample-barcoded 5' primer, a second PCR ran about 6 to 11 cycles. One entry per CDR3 protein, called by TCRdb with MiXCR from the 5' RACE reads. The table lists hundreds of thousands of distinct CDR3 sequences, approximately 48% of them singletons, with about a fifth in the top ten. Sequencing was performed on blood. The receptors here all came from a man between 60 and 75 years old in good health.

The chain links TRBV27 to TRBJ2-3, with a tentative D call TRBD1 (6 bases). The V gene lost 5 bases and the J gene lost 4 bases, with 19 bases spanning the gap. The CDR3 loop spans 16 amino acids. CDR1 MNHEY and CDR2 SMNVEV come from the germline V gene (reference sequence). This CDR3 reads CASSGPTGPTPDTQYF. The CDR3 bases are TGTGCCAGCAGTGGACCGACAGGTCCAACCCCAGATACGCAGTATTTT.

This sequence joins TRBV20-1 and TRBJ2-3; the D gene is possibly TRBD2 (5 bases). The CDR3 is made up of 17 amino acids. V lost 0 bases, J lost 3 bases, and 19 bases lay in between. Germline values: CDR1 DFQATT, CDR2 SNEGSKA (reference sequence). For the CDR3, the DNA is TGCAGTGCTAGAGATTTTGGACTTTTAACGGGAACAGATACGCAGTATTTT. This gives the protein CSARDFGLLTGTDTQYF.

This clonotype has more than one count but fewer than ten. The rearrangement uses TRBV6-5 and TRBJ2-5; D gene unclear. The DNA end favors TRBJ2-7, so the J call may be wrong. The CDR3 spans 15 residues. Germline values: CDR1 MNHEY, CDR2 SVGAGI. CDR3 bases: TGTGCCAGCAGCCCAACTCGACTCCCACGGTCCGAGCAGTACTTC. Residues: CASSPTRLPRSEQYF.

V gene TRBV6-5 combines with J gene TRBJ2-3; TRBD1 aligns across 9 bases. The CDR3 spans 15 residues. V lost 4 bases and J lost 2; bases outside the gene matches: 4. Germline CDR1 MNHEY, CDR2 SVGAGI. The chain's CDR3 is CASSSRDRVTDTQYF. Here the CDR3 DNA reads TGTGCCAGCAGTTCCCGGGACAGGGTCACAGATACGCAGTATTTT.

This clonotype showed up just a few times. The V gene is TRBV12-3 or TRBV12-4, the J gene TRBJ1-6; the D gene is possibly TRBD1 (6 bases). The CDR3 is 14 amino acids. Deletions cut 6 bases from V and 3 bases from J, with 9 bases between. The DNA of the CDR3 is TGTGCCAGCAGGGACAGTTTCTATAATTCACCCCTCCACTTT. Translation: CASRDSFYNSPLHF.

This clonotype was recorded at least ten times. This chain links TRBV29-1 with TRBJ2-4; 8 bases line up with TRBD1. The J segment lost 3 bases and the V segment lost 6 bases, leaving 4 bases of the junction unmatched. This CDR3 has 13 residues. Germline CDR1 reads SQVTM; CDR2 reads ANQGSEA. This chain's CDR3 is CSVGQVGKNIQYF. The DNA of the CDR3 is TGCAGCGTGGGACAGGTCGGCAAAAACATTCAGTACTTC.

The sample holds a few counts of this clonotype. The V call is TRBV5-1, the J call TRBJ2-1, with D possibly being TRBD1 (6 bases). The CDR3 runs to 15 residues. Germline values: CDR1 SGHRS, CDR2 YFSETQ. The V gene lost 4 bases and the J gene lost 7 bases, with 18 bases spanning the gap. The DNA for the CDR3 is TGCGCCAGCAGCGTACAACAGGGTGCAAGGAATGAGCAGTTCTTC. Its translation is CASSVQQGARNEQFF. The full variable domain, in which reference TRBV5-1 and TRBJ2-1 provide the parts outside the CDR3, is KAGVTQTPRYLIKTRGQQVTLSCSPISGHRSVSWYQQTPGQGLQFLFEYFSETQRNKGNFPGRFSGRQFSNSRSEMNVSTLELGDSALYLCASSVQQGARNEQFFGPGTRLTVL.

This chain connects TRBV20-1 to TRBJ2-7, with D possibly being TRBD2 (6 bases). V was clipped by 0 bases and J by 5 bases, with 20 bases between them. The CDR3 consists of 16 residues. The germline gives CDR1 DFQATT, CDR2 SNEGSKA (reference sequence). The CDR3 reads CSARDPLTGREHEQYF. DNA of the CDR3: TGCAGTGCTAGAGATCCTCTAACGGGGCGGGAACACGAGCAGTACTTC.

V gene TRBV20-1 combines with J gene TRBJ2-7; TRBD2 is a possible D gene (6 bases). The germline gives CDR1 DFQATT, CDR2 SNEGSKA (reference sequence). Trimming pared 6 bases from V and 5 bases from J, leaving 14 bases between. This CDR3 has 12 amino acids. CDR3 nucleotide sequence: TGCAGTGCAGGGACCGGGGGTCACGAGCAGTACTTC. This encodes CSAGTGGHEQYF.

The J gene is TRBJ1-2, the V gene TRBV7-9; TRBD1 aligns across 9 bases. Germline assignment: CDR1 SEHNR and CDR2 FQNEAQ (reference sequence). CDR3 length: 16 residues. V was pared by 0 bases and J by 8 bases, with 10 bases of the junction left unmatched. The CDR3: CASSLALDRGFEGYTF. The CDR3 bases are TGTGCCAGCAGCTTAGCCCTGGACAGGGGATTCGAGGGCTACACCTTC. The full variable domain, rest sourced from reference TRBV7-9 and TRBJ1-2, is DTGVSQNPRHKITKRGQNVTFRCDPISEHNRLYWYRQTLGQGPEFLTYFQNEAQLEKSRLLSDRFSAERPKGSFSTLEIQRTEQGDSAMYLCASSLALDRGFEGYTFGSGTRLTVV.

The chain uses TRBV6-4 and TRBJ2-1, with 7 nucleotides matching TRBD2. CDR1 is MRHNA and CDR2 is SNTAGT in the germline V gene. The CDR3 has 13 residues. V lost 5 bases to trimming and J lost 6 bases; unmatched junction nucleotides: 4. CDR3 DNA: TGTGCCAGCAGTCCGGGACTACGCAATGAGCAGTTCTTC. This encodes CASSPGLRNEQFF.

The chain's CDR3 is CASSGGRADQETQYF. The CDR3 DNA reads as TGTGCCAGCAGTGGGGGGCGGGCGGACCAAGAGACCCAGTACTTC. The rearrangement uses TRBV2 and TRBJ2-5; D perhaps matches TRBD1 (6 bases). Germline V gene lookup returns CDR1 SNHLY and CDR2 FYNNEI. This CDR3 is built from 15 residues. V lost 4 bases and J lost 0, with 12 bases in between.

This clonotype was counted between two and nine times. The chain couples TRBV9 to TRBJ2-1; D ambiguous. Trimming took off 0 bases at V and 5 bases at J, with 9 bases between the two ends. CDR1 and CDR2 from the germline V gene are SGDLS and YYNGEE. CDR3 length: 14 residues. As DNA, the CDR3 is TGTGCCAGCAGCGTAGTCCAGGCAAACAATGAGCAGTTCTTC. Translated: CASSVVQANNEQFF. The full variable domain, its missing parts supplied by reference TRBV9 and TRBJ2-1, is DSGVTQTPKHLITATGQRVTLRCSPRSGDLSVYWYQQSLDQGLQFLIQYYNGEERAKGNILERFSAQQFPDLHSELNLSSLELGDSALYFCASSVVQANNEQFFGPGTRLTVL.

This chain uses TRBV12-3 or TRBV12-4 with TRBJ1-5; no reliable D call. The CDR3 extends over 15 amino acids. Trimming shortened V by 3 bases and J by 4 bases, and 13 bases separated the two germline ends. The CDR3 loop reads CASSFAGEKNQPQHF. The CDR3 bases are TGTGCCAGCAGTTTTGCCGGAGAGAAGAATCAGCCCCAGCATTTT.

This clonotype showed up just once. The rearrangement links TRBV6-1 to TRBJ1-1; D is possibly TRBD1 (5 bases). Germline values: CDR1 MNHNS, CDR2 SASEGT. The V gene lost 2 bases and the J gene lost 7 bases, with 14 bases spanning the gap. This CDR3 spans 14 amino acids. CDR3 protein: CASSEMMGVFEAFF. The CDR3 DNA is TGTGCCAGCAGTGAAATGATGGGGGTCTTTGAAGCTTTCTTT.

The V call is TRBV27, the J call TRBJ1-5; D is unclear. Looked up from germline, CDR1 is MNHEY and CDR2 is SMNVEV (reference sequence). The germline V and J ends were trimmed by 5 bases and 7 bases, with 12 bases remaining between them. The CDR3 contains 13 residues. The chain's CDR3 is CASSVRVRQPQHF. The DNA for the CDR3 is TGTGCCAGCAGTGTAAGGGTCCGGCAGCCCCAGCATTTT.

This clonotype showed up just a few times. The V and J genes are TRBV5-5 and TRBJ2-5; 12 bases align to TRBD2. V shed 4 bases, J shed 5 bases, and the junction held 9 bases outside the gene matches. This CDR3 has 16 amino acids. Germline V gives CDR1 SGHKS, CDR2 YYEKEE (reference sequence). CDR3 sequence: CASSPRTSGAGETQYF. CDR3 in DNA: TGTGCCAGCAGCCCCCGGACTAGCGGGGCCGGCGAGACCCAGTACTTC.

This chain joins TRBV3-1 and TRBJ2-7; 11 bases are shared with TRBD1. J lost 5 bases, V lost 0 bases, and 6 bases had no gene match. From germline, CDR1 is LGHDT and CDR2 YNNKEL (reference sequence). There are 16 residues in the CDR3. In DNA, the CDR3 is TGTGCCAGCAGCCAAGATCTCGGACAGGGGGCCGACGAGCAGTACTTC. As protein: CASSQDLGQGADEQYF.

Points on this clonotype: The junction and the germline gene differ at one end; a read error may be behind it. This sequence joins TRBV9 and TRBJ2-7; maybe TRBD2 (6 bases). This CDR3 spans 13 amino acids. Looked up from germline, CDR1 is SGDLS and CDR2 is YYNGEE. The CDR3 DNA reads as TGTGCCAGCAGCCGTGGAGGGTCCTACAAGCAGTACTTC. Translating gives CASSRGGSYKQYF.

Ten or more counts support this clonotype. A junction end diverges from the germline sequence, so it may reflect a read error. This chain links TRBV7-2 with TRBJ2-6; no definite D call. This CDR3 has 15 residues. Per the germline V gene, CDR1 is SGHTA and CDR2 is FQGNSA. CDR3 sequence: CASSLAGSGANVLTF. As DNA, the CDR3 is TGTGCCAGCAGTTTAGCCGGGTCTGGGGCCAACGTCCTGACTTTC.

The CDR3 sequence is CSVAPYLGTTSTDTQYF. The CDR3 DNA follows: TGCAGCGTGGCTCCTTACCTCGGGACGACTAGCACAGATACGCAGTATTTT. The chain combines TRBV29-1 with TRBJ2-3; D could derive from TRBD1 or TRBD2 (5 bases each). CDR3 size: 17 residues. CDR1 and CDR2 (germline): SQVTM, ANQGSEA. The V end was cut by 6 bases, the J end by 0 bases, with 22 bases between.

This rearrangement joins TRBV27 to TRBJ1-1, with a tentative D call TRBD1 (5 bases). This CDR3 has 14 residues. Trimming removed 6 bases at V and 1 base at J, with 12 bases between. Germline CDR1 and CDR2: MNHEY and SMNVEV (reference sequence). CDR3 sequence (DNA): TGTGCCAGCAGACAGACAGAGAGGAACACTGAAGCTTTCTTT. It codes for CASRQTERNTEAFF.

This clonotype was detected a few times. This sequence joins TRBV28 and TRBJ2-7, with D unresolved. CDR3 length: 15 amino acids. The germline V gene encodes CDR1 MDHEN and CDR2 SYDVKM. V was clipped by 3 bases and J by 0 bases, with 12 bases between them. The CDR3 loop reads CASSFSGPNSYEQYF. CDR3 nucleotides: TGTGCCAGCAGTTTTTCCGGGCCTAACTCCTACGAGCAGTACTTC.

This clonotype was recorded a few times. The chain combines TRBV5-1 with TRBJ2-7; D is ambiguous. V gave up 4 bases and J gave up 10 bases, with 15 bases separating them. The CDR3 spans 12 residues. From germline, CDR1 is SGHRS and CDR2 YFSETQ. In nucleotides, the CDR3 is TGCGCCAGCAGCCCCGACGGATCACCCCAGTACTTC. Translating gives CASSPDGSPQYF.

This clonotype was observed a few times. V gene TRBV10-3 combines with J gene TRBJ2-1; D uncertain. Germline CDR1 reads ENHRY; CDR2 reads SYGVKD. V lost 2 bases and J 7 bases, leaving 3 bases between the germline ends. The CDR3 sequence is 11 residues long. The CDR3 nucleotides are TGTGCCATCAGTGAGGGGAATGAGCAGTTCTTC. Amino acids: CAISEGNEQFF.

J is TRBJ2-3 and V is TRBV20-1; 7 bases are a match to TRBD2. The CDR3 is 16 residues long. Germline V gene sequence: CDR1 DFQATT, CDR2 SNEGSKA (reference sequence). CDR3 bases: TGCAGCGCCTGGCGGGCTAGCGGACCTAGCACAGATACGCAGTATTTT. Protein sequence: CSAWRASGPSTDTQYF.

This clonotype was counted between two and nine times. The chain combines TRBV5-6 with TRBJ1-2, with 7 bases that match TRBD1. The CDR3 has 14 residues. Germline V gene lookup returns CDR1 SGHDT and CDR2 YYEEEE. V lost 4 bases to trimming and J lost 3 bases; unmatched junction nucleotides: 6. The CDR3 sequence is CASSPPTGDYGYTF. The CDR3 DNA is TGTGCCAGCAGCCCTCCCACAGGGGACTATGGCTACACCTTC.

The V and J genes are TRBV27 and TRBJ1-1; D remains unclear. This CDR3 is 16 amino acids long. Germline V CDR1 and CDR2: MNHEY, SMNVEV (reference sequence). The germline V and J ends were trimmed by 6 bases and 1 base, with 18 bases remaining between them. CDR3 region: CASRVVRNTPNTEAFF. CDR3 bases: TGTGCCAGCAGGGTAGTCAGGAATACCCCGAACACTGAAGCTTTCTTT.

In its sample, this clonotype was seen a few times. The J gene is TRBJ2-5, the V gene TRBV9, with D unresolved. Germline CDR1 is SGDLS and CDR2 is YYNGEE. V was trimmed by 4 bases and J by 0 bases, leaving 7 bases between them. This CDR3 is 13 amino acids long. As DNA, the CDR3 is TGTGCCAGCAGCTCTGACTACCAAGAGACCCAGTACTTC. Translated: CASSSDYQETQYF.

The V call is TRBV6-6, the J call TRBJ1-5; 10 bases map to TRBD1. Germline loops: CDR1 MNHNY, CDR2 SVGAGI (reference sequence). Unmatched junction bases numbered 3, after V lost 6 bases and J lost 1 base. The CDR3 has 15 residues. For the CDR3, the DNA is TGTGCCAGCAGGAGACAGGGGGCAAGCAATCAGCCCCAGCATTTT. This encodes CASRRQGASNQPQHF.

This clonotype has a handful of counts. CDR3 sequence: CSAGNFGLSNQPQHF. CDR3 sequence (DNA): TGCAGTGCCGGGAATTTCGGTCTCAGCAATCAGCCCCAGCATTTT. This chain joins TRBV20-1 and TRBJ1-5; D ambiguous. V was clipped by 6 bases and J by 1 base, with 16 bases between them. Germline V lookup: CDR1 DFQATT, CDR2 SNEGSKA (reference sequence). The CDR3 runs to 15 residues.